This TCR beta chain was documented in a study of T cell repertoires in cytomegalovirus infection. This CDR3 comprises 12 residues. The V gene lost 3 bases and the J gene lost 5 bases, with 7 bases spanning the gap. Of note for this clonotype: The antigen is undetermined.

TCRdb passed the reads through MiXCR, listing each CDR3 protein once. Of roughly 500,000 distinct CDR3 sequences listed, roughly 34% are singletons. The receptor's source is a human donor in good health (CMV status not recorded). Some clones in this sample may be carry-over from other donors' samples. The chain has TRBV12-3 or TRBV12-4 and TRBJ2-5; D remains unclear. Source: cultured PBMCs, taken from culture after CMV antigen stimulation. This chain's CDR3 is CASSFEEETQYF. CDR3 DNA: TGTGCCAGCAGTTTTGAGGAGGAGACCCAGTACTTC.